The sample holds many counts of the clone carrying this TCR beta chain. Its antigen is unknown. These data belong to a study of T-cell reconstitution after alpha-beta-depleted transplantation in children. Points from the study as a whole: Two months or so post-transplant, alpha-beta T cells reportedly derived from several hundred expanded graft clones. Once a year had passed after transplant, T-cell counts and diversity came mostly from newly produced T cells. The origin of high day-60 TCRbeta diversity in some patients lay in surviving recipient T cells and thymic progenitors.

Preparation of the TCRbeta library was carried out with unique molecular identifiers. TCRdb called the PCR reads again in MiXCR, with one record for every CDR3 protein. The table includes about 200,000 distinct CDR3 sequences, about 8.4% detected once. V was clipped by 4 bases and J by 4 bases; unmatched bases: 7. CDR1 is SGHRS and CDR2 is YFSETQ in the germline V gene. This CDR3 region has 15 residues. The receptor was isolated from a male patient aged 2-10 years who had a stem cell transplant for acute myeloid leukemia, so the T cells may come from the graft donor. Sequenced here: PBMCs, mostly from graft donor cells, sampled 360 days after TCRalphabeta/CD19-depleted stem cell transplant. V is TRBV5-1 and J is TRBJ2-1, with TRBD1 matching over 8 bases. CDR3 loop: CASSGGQAPYNEQFF. The CDR3 bases are TGCGCCAGCAGCGGGGGACAGGCCCCTTACAATGAGCAGTTCTTC.